These 17 T cell receptor beta chains originate from one sample sequenced in a study of T cell repertoires in urothelial bladder cancer. Some clones are missing from TCRdb's copy, which holds only in-frame ones; the method was immunoSEQ multiplex PCR. This table holds some 14,000 clones, 66% found once. The sequenced material came from tumor-infiltrating cells from bladder cancer. The receptors shown here come from a human donor with urothelial carcinoma.

V is TRBV7-2 and J is TRBJ2-1; TRBD1 is a possible D gene (5 bases). CDR3 size: 15 residues. Looked up from germline, CDR1 is SGHTA and CDR2 is FQGNSA. Trimming shortened V by 5 bases and J by 0 bases, and 11 bases separated the two germline ends. CDR3 coding DNA: TGTGCCAGCAGCCCTCGACAGAGCTCCTACAATGAGCAGTTCTTC. Translation gives CASSPRQSSYNEQFF.

V gene TRBV7-9 combines with J gene TRBJ1-1; 9 nucleotides match TRBD1. The V segment lost 6 bases and the J segment 8 bases; nucleotides outside the gene matches: 7. The CDR3 has 13 amino acids. Germline V gene sequence: CDR1 SEHNR, CDR2 FQNEAQ (reference sequence). The CDR3 loop reads CASSPTGGSEAFF. The CDR3 coding sequence is TGTGCCAGCAGTCCCACAGGGGGCTCCGAAGCTTTCTTT.

Concerning this clone: One end of the junction varies from germline; a read error may be responsible. V is TRBV7-9 and J is TRBJ2-1; 10 nucleotides align to TRBD2. Germline V gives CDR1 SEHNR, CDR2 FQNEAQ (reference sequence). This CDR3 has 17 amino acids. CDR3 sequence reads: CASSLRGSGGYYNGQFF. The CDR3 DNA is TGTGCCAGCAGCTTACGGGGTAGCGGGGGGTACTACAATGGGCAGTTCTTC.

The V gene is TRBV7-7, the J gene TRBJ2-3; D is unclear. The CDR3 is made up of 13 amino acids. Trimming left V 2 bases short and J 6 bases short, with 9 bases between. Germline V CDR1 and CDR2: SSHAT, FNYEAQ (reference sequence). The CDR3 sequence: CASSLSIDDTQYF. For the CDR3, the DNA is TGTGCCAGCAGCTTATCCATAGATGATACGCAGTATTTT.

This chain connects TRBV19 to TRBJ2-6; D is perhaps TRBD1 (6 bases). Per germline, CDR1 LNHDA and CDR2 SQIVND (reference sequence). The CDR3 is 14 residues long. The V end was cut by 9 bases, the J end by 4 bases, with 13 bases between. The CDR3 region has the DNA TGTGCCAGCCGGCTAGGGGGAGGGGCCAACGTCCTGACTTTC. Translating it yields CASRLGGGANVLTF.

The chain combines TRBV11-2 with TRBJ2-3; unclear D gene. The CDR3 loop spans 14 amino acids. The V and J ends lost 1 base and 2 bases respectively, with 7 bases between them. The germline V gene has CDR1 SGHAT and CDR2 FQNNGV. The CDR3 here is CASSLGRFTDTQYF. The CDR3 DNA sequence: TGTGCCAGCAGCTTAGGCCGCTTCACAGATACGCAGTATTTT.

This clone was seen only a few times. The V call is TRBV5-3, the J call TRBJ2-3; 7 bases are shared with TRBD1. TRBV5-3 belongs to the ORF category, with a function that is uncertain. This CDR3 is built from 14 residues. V was clipped by 2 bases and J by 1 base; unmatched bases: 1. The chain's CDR3 is CARSFDRGTDTQYF. DNA of the CDR3: TGTGCCAGAAGCTTCGACAGGGGCACAGATACGCAGTATTTT.

The V call is TRBV30, the J call TRBJ1-6, with D unclear. V was cut by 3 bases and J by 0 bases, with 12 bases left in between. The CDR3 has 16 residues. Per germline, CDR1 GTSNPN and CDR2 SVGIG (reference sequence). The CDR3 DNA follows: TGTGCCTGGAGCGCATCAGTCGGCTCCTATAATTCACCCCTCCACTTT. It is translated as CAWSASVGSYNSPLHF.

The rearrangement uses TRBV6-6 and TRBJ1-1; no reliable D call. The ends were cut back, 2 bases at V and 1 base at J, with 5 bases in the middle. Germline CDR1 is MNHNY and CDR2 is SVGAGI (reference sequence). The CDR3 is made up of 13 amino acids. CDR3 sequence: CASSYGRNTEAFF. The CDR3 DNA reads TGTGCCAGCAGTTACGGGAGGAACACTGAAGCTTTCTTT.

This clone was seen a few times. This sequence joins TRBV15 and TRBJ2-3; TRBD1 or TRBD2 may be the D gene (6 bases each). Germline V gene data show CDR1 as LNHNV and CDR2 as YYDKDF (reference sequence). This CDR3 has 16 amino acids. The V gene lost 0 bases and the J gene lost 5 bases, with 15 bases spanning the gap. In DNA, the CDR3 is TGTGCCACCAGCAGAGATCGGAGGGGGTCTGAAGATACGCAGTATTTT. Protein sequence: CATSRDRRGSEDTQYF.

This chain uses TRBV19 with TRBJ1-1, with D possibly being TRBD1 (6 bases). The V and J ends lost 6 bases and 0 bases respectively, with 17 bases between them. Germline V gene sequence: CDR1 LNHDA, CDR2 SQIVND (reference sequence). This CDR3 comprises 16 residues. The CDR3 bases are TGTGCCAGTAGGGGGGCGTCCGTTTTCTTGAACACTGAAGCTTTCTTT. Translating it yields CASRGASVFLNTEAFF.

This chain connects TRBV18 to TRBJ2-4; D is unresolved. The CDR3 extends over 14 amino acids. Germline V lookup: CDR1 KGHSH, CDR2 LQKENI. Trimming took off 3 bases at V and 7 bases at J, with 13 bases between the two ends. The CDR3 DNA is TGTGCCAGCTCACCGCCAAGGGATCGGAACATTCAGTACTTC. As protein: CASSPPRDRNIQYF.

The J gene is TRBJ1-6, the V gene TRBV2; 9 bases are a match to TRBD1. This CDR3 region has 14 residues. Germline CDR1 and CDR2: SNHLY and FYNNEI. Trimming took 6 bases from V and 10 from J; bases not matched to a gene: 7. CDR3 nucleotide sequence: TGTGCCAGCAGCAGGGACAGGGAGGAATCACCCCTCCACTTT. This translates into CASSRDREESPLHF.

The rearrangement links TRBV7-9 to TRBJ1-2, with D maybe TRBD1 (5 bases). There are 14 residues in the CDR3. Between the trimmed V and J ends, which lost 2 bases and 7 bases, there was a span of 14 bases. Germline-derived CDR1 and CDR2 are SEHNR and FQNEAQ (reference sequence). In nucleotides, the CDR3 is TGTGCCAGCAGCTTAAATGGGGCTCGTAGTGGCTACACCTTC. Protein product: CASSLNGARSGYTF.

This clone was seen a handful of times. CDR3 region: CASSLGGANEQYF. The CDR3 DNA reads TGTGCCAGCAGCTTAGGGGGGGCAAACGAGCAGTACTTC. This chain links TRBV11-3 with TRBJ2-7; D might be TRBD1 or TRBD2, each matching 6 bases. V shed 1 base and J shed 5 bases, with 9 bases lying between them. The CDR3 totals 13 residues. CDR1 and CDR2 (germline): SGHNT, YENEEA. The variable domain in full, completed from reference TRBV11-3 and TRBJ2-7, reads EAGVVQSPRYKIIEKKQPVAFWCNPISGHNTLYWYLQNLGQGPELLIRYENEEAVDDSQLPKDRFSAERLKGVDSTLKIQPAELGDSAVYLCASSLGGANEQYFGPGTRLTVT.

V is TRBV4-2 and J is TRBJ1-4; 9 bases align to TRBD1. CDR1 and CDR2 from the germline V gene are LGHNA and YNFKEQ. This CDR3 spans 18 amino acids. With V trimmed by 5 bases and J by 1 base, 11 bases remained unmatched. The CDR3 coding sequence is TGTGCCAGCAGCACGACCCCGGGACAGGGAAGAACTAATGAAAAACTGTTTTTT. Encoded protein: CASSTTPGQGRTNEKLFF.

In DNA form, the CDR3 reads TGTGCCAGCAGTTACTCGGGGACAGGGCTAATAGAGACCCAGTACTTC. Its protein product is CASSYSGTGLIETQYF. The chain links TRBV6-5 to TRBJ2-5; TRBD1 agrees at 9 bases. Germline trimming cut 0 bases from V and 4 bases from J; bases unmatched to any gene: 6. The germline V gene has CDR1 MNHEY and CDR2 SVGAGI. The CDR3 extends over 16 amino acids.